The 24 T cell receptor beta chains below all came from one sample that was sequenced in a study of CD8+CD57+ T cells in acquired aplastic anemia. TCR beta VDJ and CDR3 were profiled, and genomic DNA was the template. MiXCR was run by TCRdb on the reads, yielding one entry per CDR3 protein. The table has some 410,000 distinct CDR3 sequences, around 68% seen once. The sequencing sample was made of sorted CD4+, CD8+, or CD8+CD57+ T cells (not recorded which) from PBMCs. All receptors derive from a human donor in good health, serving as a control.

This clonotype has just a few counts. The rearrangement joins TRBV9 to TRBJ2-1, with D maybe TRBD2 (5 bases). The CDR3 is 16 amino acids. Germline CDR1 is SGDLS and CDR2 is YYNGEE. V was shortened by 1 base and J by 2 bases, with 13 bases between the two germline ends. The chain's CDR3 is CASSVTGVNPYNEQFF. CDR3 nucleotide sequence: TGTGCCAGCAGCGTAACCGGGGTAAACCCCTACAATGAGCAGTTCTTC.

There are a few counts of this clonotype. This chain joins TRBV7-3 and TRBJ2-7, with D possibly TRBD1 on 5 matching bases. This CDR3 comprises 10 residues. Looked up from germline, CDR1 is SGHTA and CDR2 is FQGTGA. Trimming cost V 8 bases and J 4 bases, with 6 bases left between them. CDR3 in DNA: TGTGCCAGCGGGGCGTACGAGCAGTACTTC. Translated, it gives CASGAYEQYF. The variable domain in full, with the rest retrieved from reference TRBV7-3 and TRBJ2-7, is GAGVSQTPSNKVTEKGKYVELRCDPISGHTALYWYRQSLGQGPEFLIYFQGTGAADDSGLPNDRFFAVRPEGSVSTLKIQRTERGDSAVYLCASGAYEQYFGPGTRLTVT.

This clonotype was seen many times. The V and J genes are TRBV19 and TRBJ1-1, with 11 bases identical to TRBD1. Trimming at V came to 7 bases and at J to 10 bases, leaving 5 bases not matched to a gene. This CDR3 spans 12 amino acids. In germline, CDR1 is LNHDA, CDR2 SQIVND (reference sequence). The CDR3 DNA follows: TGTGCCAGTACCCTTGGGACAGGGGGAGCTTTCTTT. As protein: CASTLGTGGAFF.

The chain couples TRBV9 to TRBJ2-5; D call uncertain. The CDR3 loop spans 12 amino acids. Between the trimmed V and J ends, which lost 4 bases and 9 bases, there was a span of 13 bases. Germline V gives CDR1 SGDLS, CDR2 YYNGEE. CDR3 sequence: CASSTLDSAQYF. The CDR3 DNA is TGTGCCAGCAGCACCCTTGATTCGGCCCAGTACTTC.

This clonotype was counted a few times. The CDR3 reads CASAIAGGRDTQYF. The CDR3 nucleotides are TGTGCCAGCGCAATAGCGGGGGGGCGGGATACGCAGTATTTT. V gene TRBV7-2 combines with J gene TRBJ2-3; 11 bases agree with TRBD2. This CDR3 is 14 amino acids long. The junction had 7 bases not matched to a gene; V was cut back by 8 bases and J by 6 bases. Germline-derived CDR1 and CDR2 are SGHTA and FQGNSA.

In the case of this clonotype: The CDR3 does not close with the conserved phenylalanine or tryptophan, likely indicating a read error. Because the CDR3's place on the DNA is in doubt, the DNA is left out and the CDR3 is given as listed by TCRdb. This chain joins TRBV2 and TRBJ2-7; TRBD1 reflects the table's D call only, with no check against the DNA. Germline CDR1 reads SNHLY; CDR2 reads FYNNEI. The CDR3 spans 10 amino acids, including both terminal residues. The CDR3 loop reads CASTTGGKNI.

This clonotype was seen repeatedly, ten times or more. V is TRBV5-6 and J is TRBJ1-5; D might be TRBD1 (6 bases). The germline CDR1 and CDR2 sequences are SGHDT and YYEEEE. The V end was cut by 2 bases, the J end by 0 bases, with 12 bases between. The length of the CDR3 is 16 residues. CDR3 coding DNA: TGTGCCAGCAGCTTAACAGGGCAGTATAGCAATCAGCCCCAGCATTTT. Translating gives CASSLTGQYSNQPQHF.

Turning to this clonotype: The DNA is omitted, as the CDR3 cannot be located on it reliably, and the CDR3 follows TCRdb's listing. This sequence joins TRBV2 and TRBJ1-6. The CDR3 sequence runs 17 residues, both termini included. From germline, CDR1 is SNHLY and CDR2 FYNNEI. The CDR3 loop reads CASSVDLSSYEQYFGPF.

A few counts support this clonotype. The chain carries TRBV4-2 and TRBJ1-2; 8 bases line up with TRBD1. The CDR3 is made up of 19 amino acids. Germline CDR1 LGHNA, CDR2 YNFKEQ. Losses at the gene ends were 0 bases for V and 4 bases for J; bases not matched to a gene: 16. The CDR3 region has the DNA TGTGCCAGCAGCCAAGAGCGCGACAGGGGCTCCCTTGCTGGCTATGGCTACACCTTC. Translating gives CASSQERDRGSLAGYGYTF.

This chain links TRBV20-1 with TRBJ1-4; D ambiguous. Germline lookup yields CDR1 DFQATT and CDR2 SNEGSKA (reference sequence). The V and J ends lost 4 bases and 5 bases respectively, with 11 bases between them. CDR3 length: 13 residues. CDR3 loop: CSATRTVNEKLFF. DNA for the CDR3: TGCAGTGCTACCCGTACTGTGAATGAAAAACTGTTTTTT.

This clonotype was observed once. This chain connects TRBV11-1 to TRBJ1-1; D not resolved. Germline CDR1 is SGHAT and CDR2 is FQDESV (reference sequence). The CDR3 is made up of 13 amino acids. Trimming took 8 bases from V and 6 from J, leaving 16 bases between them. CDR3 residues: CASRTGVGSEAFF. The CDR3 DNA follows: TGTGCCAGCCGCACCGGCGTAGGGTCTGAAGCTTTCTTT.

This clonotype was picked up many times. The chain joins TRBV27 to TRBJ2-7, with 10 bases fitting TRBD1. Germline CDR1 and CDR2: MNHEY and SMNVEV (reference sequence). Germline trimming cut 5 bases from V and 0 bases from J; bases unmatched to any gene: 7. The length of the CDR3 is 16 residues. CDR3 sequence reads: CASSRKWDRGSYEQYF. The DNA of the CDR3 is TGTGCCAGCAGTCGTAAATGGGACAGGGGCTCCTACGAGCAGTACTTC.

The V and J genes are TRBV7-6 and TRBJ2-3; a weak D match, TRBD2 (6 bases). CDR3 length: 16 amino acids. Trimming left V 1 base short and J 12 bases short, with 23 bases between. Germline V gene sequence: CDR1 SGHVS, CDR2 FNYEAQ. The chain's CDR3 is CASSLDGGRNIDGQYF. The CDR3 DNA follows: TGTGCCAGCAGCTTAGACGGAGGGCGCAACATCGATGGCCAGTATTTT.

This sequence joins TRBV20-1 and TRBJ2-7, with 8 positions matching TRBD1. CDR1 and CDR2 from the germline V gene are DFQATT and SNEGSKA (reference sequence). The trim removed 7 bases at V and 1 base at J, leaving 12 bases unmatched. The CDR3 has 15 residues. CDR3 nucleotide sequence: TGCAGTGTACTGACCCGGACAGGGAAATCCTACGAGCAGTACTTC. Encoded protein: CSVLTRTGKSYEQYF.

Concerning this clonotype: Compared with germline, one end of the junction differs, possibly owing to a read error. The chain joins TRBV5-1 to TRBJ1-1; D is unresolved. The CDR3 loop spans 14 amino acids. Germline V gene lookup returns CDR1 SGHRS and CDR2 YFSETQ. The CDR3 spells CATSRLGGEHEAFF. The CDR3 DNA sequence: TGCGCCACCAGCAGACTGGGCGGGGAACATGAAGCTTTCTTT.

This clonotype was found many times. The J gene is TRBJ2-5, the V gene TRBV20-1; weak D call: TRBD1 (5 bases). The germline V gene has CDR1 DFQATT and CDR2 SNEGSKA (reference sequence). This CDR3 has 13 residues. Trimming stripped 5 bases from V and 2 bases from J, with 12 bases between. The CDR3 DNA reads TGCAGTGCTGGTCAGGGTGGGCAAGAGACCCAGTACTTC. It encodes CSAGQGGQETQYF.

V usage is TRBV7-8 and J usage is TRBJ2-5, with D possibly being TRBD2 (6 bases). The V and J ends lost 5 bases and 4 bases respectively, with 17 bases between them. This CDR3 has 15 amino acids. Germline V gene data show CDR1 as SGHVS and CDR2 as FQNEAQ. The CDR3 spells CASSPGERVGETQYF. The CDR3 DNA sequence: TGTGCCAGCAGCCCCGGAGAGCGGGTTGGAGAGACCCAGTACTTC.

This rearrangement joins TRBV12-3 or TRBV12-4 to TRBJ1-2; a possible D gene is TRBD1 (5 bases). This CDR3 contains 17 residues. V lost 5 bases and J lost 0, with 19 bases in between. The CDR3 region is CASSQSRGPEPNYGYTF. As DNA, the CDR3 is TGTGCCAGCAGTCAATCGAGGGGCCCCGAGCCTAACTATGGCTACACCTTC.

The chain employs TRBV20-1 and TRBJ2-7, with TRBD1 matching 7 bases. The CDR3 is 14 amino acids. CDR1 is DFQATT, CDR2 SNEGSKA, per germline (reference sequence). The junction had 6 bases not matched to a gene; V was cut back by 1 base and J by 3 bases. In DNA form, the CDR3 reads TGCAGTGCTAGAGGGGACAGAACCTACTACGAGCAGTACTTC. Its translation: CSARGDRTYYEQYF.

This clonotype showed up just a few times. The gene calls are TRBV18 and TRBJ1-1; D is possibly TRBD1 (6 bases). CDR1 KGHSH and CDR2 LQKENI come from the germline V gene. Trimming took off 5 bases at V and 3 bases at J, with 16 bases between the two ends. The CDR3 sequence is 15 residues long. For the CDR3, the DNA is TGTGCCAGCTCATACAGGGTTCCGTATGACACTGAAGCTTTCTTT. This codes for CASSYRVPYDTEAFF.

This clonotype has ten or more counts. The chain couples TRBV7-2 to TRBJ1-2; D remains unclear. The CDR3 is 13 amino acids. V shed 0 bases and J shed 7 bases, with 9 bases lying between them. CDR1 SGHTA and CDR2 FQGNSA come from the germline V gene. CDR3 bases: TGTGCCAGCAGCTTAGCACGCGAGTCTGGCTACACCTTC. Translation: CASSLARESGYTF.

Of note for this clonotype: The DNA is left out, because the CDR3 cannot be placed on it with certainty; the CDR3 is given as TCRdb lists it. CDR3 sequence: CASSLGTYEQYFGF. V is TRBV7-8 and J is TRBJ1-6. Germline values: CDR1 SGHVS, CDR2 FQNEAQ. The CDR3 spans 14 amino acids, including both terminal residues.

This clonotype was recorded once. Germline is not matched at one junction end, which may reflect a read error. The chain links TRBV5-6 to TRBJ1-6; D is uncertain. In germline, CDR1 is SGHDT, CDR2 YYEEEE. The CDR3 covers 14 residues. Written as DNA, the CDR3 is TGCGCCAGCAGTGTGTACGACTTGAATTCACCCCTCCACTTT. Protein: CASSVYDLNSPLHF.

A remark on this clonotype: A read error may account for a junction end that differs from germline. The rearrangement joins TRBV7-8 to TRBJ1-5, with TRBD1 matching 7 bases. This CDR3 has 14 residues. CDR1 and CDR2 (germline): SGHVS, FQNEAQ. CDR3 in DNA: TGTGCCAGCAGTCCGCGGGTAGGGGGCGGGCTGAAGACCTTT. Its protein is CASSPRVGGGLKTF.